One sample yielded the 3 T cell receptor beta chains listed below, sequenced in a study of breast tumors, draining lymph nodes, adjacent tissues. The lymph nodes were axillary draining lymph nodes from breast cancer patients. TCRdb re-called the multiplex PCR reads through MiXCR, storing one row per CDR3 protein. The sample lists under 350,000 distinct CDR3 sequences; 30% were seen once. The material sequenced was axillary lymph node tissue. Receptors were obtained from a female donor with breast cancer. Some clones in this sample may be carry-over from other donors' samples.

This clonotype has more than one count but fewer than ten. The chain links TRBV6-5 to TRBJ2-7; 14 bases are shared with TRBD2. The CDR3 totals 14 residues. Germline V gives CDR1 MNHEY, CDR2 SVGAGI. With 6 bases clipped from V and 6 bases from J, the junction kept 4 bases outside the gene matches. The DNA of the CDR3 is TGTGCCAGCAGGTCGACTAGCGGGAGGGGCGAGCAGTACTTC. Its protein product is CASRSTSGRGEQYF.

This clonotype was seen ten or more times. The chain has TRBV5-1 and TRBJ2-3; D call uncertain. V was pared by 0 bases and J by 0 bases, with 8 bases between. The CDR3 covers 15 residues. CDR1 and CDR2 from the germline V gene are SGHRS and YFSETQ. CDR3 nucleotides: TGCGCCAGCAGCTTGGTAGCCAGTAGCACAGATACGCAGTATTTT. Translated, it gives CASSLVASSTDTQYF.

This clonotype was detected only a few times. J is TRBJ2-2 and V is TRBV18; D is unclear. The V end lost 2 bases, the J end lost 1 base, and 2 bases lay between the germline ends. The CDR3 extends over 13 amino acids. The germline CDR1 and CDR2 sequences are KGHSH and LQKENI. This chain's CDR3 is CASSPKNTGELFF. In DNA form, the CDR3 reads TGTGCCAGCTCACCAAAGAACACCGGGGAGCTGTTTTTT.